The clone carrying this T cell receptor beta chain came up a few times. Antigen: not known. CDR3 regions were amplified by Arm-PCR using iRepertoire HTBI primers to build TCR beta libraries. Per the study methods: Sequenced samples collectively carried under 75 TRBV and around 15 TRBJ segments. TCRdb ran MiXCR on the multiplex PCR reads and lists one entry per CDR3 protein. These V and J calls originate from TCRdb's pipeline instead of the authors' own analysis. The table records about 420,000 distinct CDR3 sequences, roughly 17% of them present only once. The time point is: newly diagnosed GD, antithyroid drugs for less than 3 months. RNA from PBMCs was the source of the TCR library. V dropped 5 bases and J dropped 7 bases, with 11 bases sitting between them. CDR3 length equals 12 residues. The germline V gene has CDR1 MDHEN and CDR2 SYDVKM. The sample is drawn from a study of regulatory T cells in long-lasting Graves disease.

Study-wide results and caveats: A greater number of public clonotypes (approximately 2,700) was shared by persistent patients than by new patients (approximately 910).

The same sample was also studied in work on T cells in Graves' hyperthyroidism and ophthalmopathy. That work contributes: Ophthalmopathy was separated from stable hyperthyroidism by a 13 V-J model.

The TCR comes from a woman aged 18-35 years with Graves disease. The chain recombines TRBV28 with TRBJ1-1; D call uncertain. The input for sequencing was peripheral blood mononuclear cells (PBMCs), taken at new diagnosis, from a patient treated with antithyroid drugs. The CDR3 nucleotides are TGTGCCAGCAGTCGCGCCCGGTTTGAAGCTTTCTTT. Its translation: CASSRARFEAFF.